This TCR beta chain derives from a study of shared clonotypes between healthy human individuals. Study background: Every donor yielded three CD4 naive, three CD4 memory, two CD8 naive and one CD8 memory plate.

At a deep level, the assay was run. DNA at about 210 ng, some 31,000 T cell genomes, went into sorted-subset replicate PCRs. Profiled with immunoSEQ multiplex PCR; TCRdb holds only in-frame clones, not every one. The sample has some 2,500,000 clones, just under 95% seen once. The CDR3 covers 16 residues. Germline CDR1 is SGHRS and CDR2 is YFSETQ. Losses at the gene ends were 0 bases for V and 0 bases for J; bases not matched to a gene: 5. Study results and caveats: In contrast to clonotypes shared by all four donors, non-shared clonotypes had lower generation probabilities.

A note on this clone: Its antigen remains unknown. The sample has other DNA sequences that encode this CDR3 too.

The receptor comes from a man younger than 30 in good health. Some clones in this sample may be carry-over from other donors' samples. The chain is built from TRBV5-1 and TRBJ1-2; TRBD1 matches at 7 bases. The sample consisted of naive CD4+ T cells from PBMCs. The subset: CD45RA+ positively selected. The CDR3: CASSLGGTASNYGYTF. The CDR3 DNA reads TGCGCCAGCAGCTTGGGGGGGACAGCTTCTAACTATGGCTACACCTTC.